This T cell receptor beta chain was sequenced for a study of beta chain features in type 1 diabetes. The CDR3 length is 14 residues. The trim removed 1 base at V and 6 bases at J, leaving 6 bases unmatched. Germline V CDR1 and CDR2: SGHRS, YFSETQ. The study reverse transcribed the entire isolated RNA, so it sequenced expressed TCRB transcripts. Assay: immunoSEQ multiplex PCR; the TCRdb copy retains only in-frame clones and omits some. The table includes roughly 150,000 clones, roughly 9% detected once. This clone was recorded a few times. Antigen unknown. Study-wide findings and caveats: Researchers reported that naive, central memory and Treg TCRB repertoires appeared more similar in patients than in healthy donors. Moderate yet significant TCRB CDR3 shortening was seen in Type 1 diabetes patients in all four CD4+ subsets.

Sequencing was done on a sample of central memory CD4+ T cells from blood. The clonotype was recovered from a woman aged 30 to 39 with type 1 diabetes. This chain joins TRBV5-1 and TRBJ2-7, with TRBD1 matching 8 bases. The CDR3 protein is CASSLFQGASEQYF. CDR3 bases: TGCGCCAGCAGCTTGTTTCAGGGGGCAAGCGAGCAGTACTTC.